This entry is about one T cell receptor beta chain. Trimming stripped 3 bases from V and 8 bases from J, with 14 bases between. CDR3 length: 15 residues. Germline CDR1 and CDR2: KGHSH and LQKENI. This sample was included in a study of PD-L1 blockade in urothelial cancer. Method: immunoSEQ multiplex PCR; TCRdb's copy keeps in-frame clones and lacks some. The table records some 60,000 clones, around 84% of them present only once. This rearrangement joins TRBV18 to TRBJ1-6; possibly TRBD1 for D (6 bases). This receptor was identified in a man aged 45-60 years with urothelial cancer. The specimen comprised PBMCs, sampled around atezolizumab (anti-PD-L1) treatment. CDR3 DNA: TGTGCCAGCTCACCTGAAACAGGGTCGTATTCACCCCTCCACTTT. It yields the protein CASSPETGSYSPLHF.